This T cell receptor (beta chain) appears in the sequencing data of a study of T cells in narcolepsy. Study overall: Donors had narcolepsy type 1 or type 2, or were healthy controls.

The germline CDR1 and CDR2 sequences are MGHDK and SYGVNS. The CDR3 spans 15 residues. V lost 4 bases to trimming and J lost 2 bases, with 11 bases between them. Assay used: immunoSEQ multiplex PCR; TCRdb lists only in-frame clones, some missing. Of fewer than 40,000 clones listed, around 90% are singletons. The chain employs TRBV25-1 and TRBJ2-2, with D possibly matching TRBD2 (6 bases). This sequence was found in a human donor with narcolepsy. Source material: CD45RA- memory CD4+ T cells from PBMCs. The CDR3: CASSALGGNTGELFF. CDR3 sequence (DNA): TGTGCCAGCAGTGCCCTGGGAGGAAACACCGGGGAGCTGTTTTTT.